Listed below are T cell receptor beta chains from one sample, sequenced in a study of shared clonotypes between healthy human individuals. Clones were read by immunoSEQ multiplex PCR, and TCRdb kept only the in-frame ones, dropping some. The sample contains about 1.1 million clones, approximately 75% of which appear only once. Source material: memory CD4+ T cells from PBMCs. These receptors came from a man aged 18 to 30 in good health. Some clones in this sample may be carry-over from other donors' samples. Both conserved end residues are part of each CDR3. A D gene is named only where the DNA matches it firmly. Not all rows give a size; the values are once, few, many and, for expanded clones, a class.

d_call cdr3_length clone_size j_call v_call cdr3_nt cdr3_aa
TRBD2 14 . TRBJ2-1 TRBV30 TGTGCCTGGAGTGTGGGACTAGCGGGGAATGAGCAGTTCTTC CAWSVGLAGNEQFF
. 14 . TRBJ2-7 TRBV4-1 TGCGCCAGCAGCCCCAATCGGAGTCCCTACGAGCAGTACTTC CASSPNRSPYEQYF
TRBD1 16 . TRBJ2-7 TRBV6-5 TGTGCCAGCAGTTACTCCCCGACAGGGCTTGGCGACGAGCAGTACTTC CASSYSPTGLGDEQYF
TRBD2 15 . TRBJ2-1 TRBV18 TGTGCCAGCTCACTTAGCGGGAGGGACCTCAATGAGCAGTTCTTC CASSLSGRDLNEQFF
. 14 many TRBJ1-1 TRBV28 TGTGCCAGCAGTGCCGGGACATCGAACACTGAAGCTTTCTTT CASSAGTSNTEAFF
. 14 . TRBJ1-2 TRBV7-2 TGTGCCAGCAGCTTAGCTGGAGGGGATTATGGCTACACCTTC CASSLAGGDYGYTF
TRBD1 12 . TRBJ1-2 TRBV14 TGTGCCAGCAGTAGACAGGGGTATGGCTACACCTTC CASSRQGYGYTF
TRBD1 14 . TRBJ1-4 TRBV2 TGTGCCAGCAGTGGGACAGGGGGTAATGAAAAACTGTTTTTT CASSGTGGNEKLFF
. 12 . TRBJ2-7 TRBV7-8 TGTGCCAGTAGCTTAGCCCCCCAAGAGCAGTACTTC CASSLAPQEQYF
. 15 . TRBJ2-2 TRBV19 TGTGCCAGTACCGGCTGGGGGCTGAACACCGGGGAGCTGTTTTTT CASTGWGLNTGELFF
TRBD1 14 . TRBJ2-5 TRBV5-4 TGTGCCAGAAGGCCCGGGACAGGGGAAATGGCCCAGTACTTC CARRPGTGEMAQYF
TRBD2 15 . TRBJ2-5 TRBV5-1 TGCGCCAGCAGCTTAACGGGGGGAGGTATAGAGACCCAGTACTTC CASSLTGGGIETQYF
. 16 . TRBJ2-7 TRBV5-6 TGTGCCAGCAGCTCCTGGGGGGAGCGGAGATCCTACGAGCAGTACTTC CASSSWGERRSYEQYF
. 16 . TRBJ2-1 TRBV7-2 TGTGCCAGCAGCATCGATAGCGGTAGCTCCTACAATGAGCAGTTCTTC CASSIDSGSSYNEQFF
. 13 few TRBJ1-4 TRBV29-1 TGCAGCGTTGAAGTTCAAGGGAATGAAAAACTGTTTTTT CSVEVQGNEKLFF
. 17 . TRBJ2-3 TRBV28 TGTGCCAGCAGTCTAACAGGTAATGGACCCCACACAGATACGCAGTATTTT CASSLTGNGPHTDTQYF
. 14 . TRBJ1-5 TRBV5-4 TGTGCCAGCAGCCAACAGGGCTCTAATCAGCCCCAGCATTTT CASSQQGSNQPQHF